The 17 T cell receptor beta chains below come from one sample, sequenced in a study of blood T cell repertoires in COVID-19 (dated by TCRdb to the early 2020s). Library creation used the immunoSEQ multiplex PCR assay. TCRdb mirrors the immuneACCESS table, restricted to in-frame sequences. Some clones are absent from its copies; in checked studies, under half trace to an unresolved V gene, and the reason for the others is unknown. The sample profile shows around 130,000 clones; roughly 80% of them were found once. In total, the top ten clones hold 9% to 15% of the sample. The sample was peripheral blood. All receptors derive from a woman aged 60-75 years with acute or convalescent COVID-19.

The V and J genes are TRBV2 and TRBJ2-3; D remains unclear. The V gene lost 8 bases and the J gene lost 6 bases, with 9 bases spanning the gap. CDR3 length: 11 residues. Germline CDR1 and CDR2: SNHLY and FYNNEI. The CDR3 DNA sequence: TGTGCCAGCGGTACTGAGGATACGCAGTATTTT. It yields the protein CASGTEDTQYF.

The chain joins TRBV6-5 to TRBJ1-5; 8 bases are shared with TRBD1. Germline V gene data show CDR1 as MNHEY and CDR2 as SVGAGI. The CDR3 consists of 15 residues. V dropped 2 bases and J dropped 4; count of bases not matched to a gene: 4. In DNA, the CDR3 is TGTGCCAGCAGTTACCGACAGGGGAGTAATCAGCCCCAGCATTTT. It is translated as CASSYRQGSNQPQHF.

This chain uses TRBV3-1 (or the pseudogene TRBV3-2) with TRBJ2-3; maybe TRBD2 (6 bases). The V end lost 1 base, the J end lost 2 bases, and 13 bases lay between the germline ends. In germline, CDR1 is LGHDT, CDR2 YNNKEL (reference sequence). This CDR3 comprises 16 residues. CDR3 bases: TGTGCCAGCAGCCAAGGTGCCGGGGACTTCACAGATACGCAGTATTTT. Protein: CASSQGAGDFTDTQYF.

The J gene is TRBJ2-4, the V gene TRBV5-1, with TRBD2 matching 7 bases. V gave up 0 bases and J gave up 3 bases; unmatched junction bases: 6. The CDR3 contains 16 residues. Germline V CDR1 and CDR2: SGHRS, YFSETQ. CDR3 nucleotides: TGCGCCAGCAGCTTGGAGGGAGGGTCAGGCAAAAACATTCAGTACTTC. It specifies CASSLEGGSGKNIQYF.

DNA of the CDR3: TGTGCCAGCAGCCAGGGTCCGGGACAGGGAAGCGAAAAACTGTTTTTT. It translates to CASSQGPGQGSEKLFF. This sequence joins TRBV4-2 and TRBJ1-4; 9 positions match TRBD1. V was pared by 3 bases and J by 8 bases, with 10 bases of the junction left unmatched. From germline, CDR1 is LGHNA and CDR2 YNFKEQ. CDR3 length: 16 amino acids.

The chain has TRBV9 and TRBJ1-1; perhaps TRBD1 as D (6 bases). CDR1 is SGDLS and CDR2 is YYNGEE in the germline V gene. This CDR3 has 14 residues. V was pared by 2 bases and J by 0 bases, with 8 bases between. CDR3 sequence (DNA): TGTGCCAGCAGCGTTACAGGGATGAACACTGAAGCTTTCTTT. It translates to CASSVTGMNTEAFF.

Written as DNA, the CDR3 is TGTGCCAGCGGGCGGGACAGGGCGGACTATGGCTACACCTTC. It yields the protein CASGRDRADYGYTF. The V gene is TRBV2, the J gene TRBJ1-2, with 9 bases fitting TRBD1. The J segment lost 3 bases and the V segment lost 8 bases, leaving 7 bases of the junction unmatched. This CDR3 contains 14 residues. The V gene's germline CDR1 is SNHLY and CDR2 FYNNEI.

The genes are TRBV12-5 and TRBJ2-2, with a tentative D call TRBD1 (5 bases). Germline lookup yields CDR1 LGHNT and CDR2 FRNRAP. Trimming pared 0 bases from V and 1 base from J, leaving 6 bases between. CDR3 length equals 15 residues. CDR3 loop: CASGLVQENTGELFF. The CDR3 DNA reads as TGTGCTAGTGGTTTGGTACAGGAGAACACCGGGGAGCTGTTTTTT.

The V and J genes are TRBV28 and TRBJ1-1; TRBD1 agrees at 9 bases. This CDR3 contains 16 residues. CDR1 MDHEN and CDR2 SYDVKM come from the germline V gene. After removal of 4 bases from V and 4 bases from J, the junction contained 10 bases not matched to a gene. CDR3 loop: CASSSPGTGIVTEAFF. CDR3 bases: TGTGCCAGCAGTTCACCCGGGACAGGGATTGTCACTGAAGCTTTCTTT.

CDR3 protein: CASSVGGGRTGELFF. CDR3 DNA: TGTGCCAGCAGTGTAGGGGGGGGGCGGACCGGGGAGCTGTTTTTT. This chain uses TRBV2 with TRBJ2-2; D is perhaps TRBD2 (7 bases). With 4 bases removed from V and 5 bases from J, the gap between germline ends came to 14 bases. This CDR3 comprises 15 residues. In germline, CDR1 is SNHLY, CDR2 FYNNEI.

The genes are TRBV7-8 and TRBJ2-1, with 10 bases lining up with TRBD2. Germline V gene data show CDR1 as SGHVS and CDR2 as FQNEAQ. V was clipped by 5 bases and J by 0 bases; unmatched bases: 7. The CDR3 consists of 17 residues. CDR3 bases: TGTGCCAGCAGCGCGCGCTGGACTAGCGGCTCCTACAATGAGCAGTTCTTC. Its translation: CASSARWTSGSYNEQFF.

The rearrangement uses TRBV27 and TRBJ2-1, with D hard to call. CDR1 is MNHEY and CDR2 is SMNVEV in the germline V gene (reference sequence). This CDR3 has 12 residues. Trimming shortened V by 6 bases and J by 4 bases, and 7 bases separated the two germline ends. CDR3 sequence: CASSGSYNEQFF. CDR3 bases: TGTGCCAGCAGCGGGTCGTACAATGAGCAGTTCTTC.

This chain joins TRBV9 and TRBJ1-1; a weak D match, TRBD1 (5 bases). The CDR3 sequence is 15 residues long. CDR1 and CDR2 from the germline V gene are SGDLS and YYNGEE. Trimming pared 0 bases from V and 1 base from J, leaving 10 bases between. The DNA of the CDR3 is TGTGCCAGCAGCGTAGCTAATCAGGGGAACACTGAAGCTTTCTTT. Protein sequence: CASSVANQGNTEAFF.

V is TRBV10-3 and J is TRBJ1-1; 7 positions match TRBD1. There are 16 residues in the CDR3. V lost 7 bases, J lost 0 bases, and 11 bases stayed unmatched. CDR1 is ENHRY and CDR2 is SYGVKD in the germline V gene. Here the CDR3 reads CAIKDGQATMNTEAFF. The CDR3 nucleotides are TGTGCCATCAAAGACGGACAGGCAACAATGAACACTGAAGCTTTCTTT.

The rearrangement uses TRBV6-5 and TRBJ2-2, with D possibly matching TRBD2 (6 bases). The CDR3 sequence is 15 residues long. The ends were cut back, 0 bases at V and 6 bases at J, with 11 bases in the middle. The germline gives CDR1 MNHEY, CDR2 SVGAGI. The CDR3 sequence is CASSYSLGGAGELFF. In DNA, the CDR3 is TGTGCCAGCAGTTACTCCCTGGGGGGAGCCGGGGAGCTGTTTTTT.

This clone was observed a handful of times. This rearrangement joins TRBV9 to TRBJ2-3, with D uncertain. The CDR3 length is 17 residues. Germline lookup yields CDR1 SGDLS and CDR2 YYNGEE. Trimming cost V 4 bases and J 3 bases, with 21 bases left between them. CDR3 protein: CASSLHELAVRTDTQYF. CDR3 DNA sequence: TGTGCCAGCAGCTTACATGAGTTGGCGGTGAGGACAGATACGCAGTATTTT.

This clone has just a few counts. DNA for the CDR3: TGTGCCACCGGCAACTCCTACAATGAGCAGTTCTTC. Amino acid sequence: CATGNSYNEQFF. The V call is TRBV24-1, the J call TRBJ2-1; no firm D call. Germline values: CDR1 KGHDR, CDR2 SFDVKD. This CDR3 region has 12 residues. V shed 9 bases and J shed 0 bases, with 5 bases lying between them.